This TCR beta chain was sequenced for a study of shared T cell receptors in the human thymus. The CDR3 is 14 residues long. This table comes from immunoSEQ multiplex PCR, and its TCRdb copy is limited to in-frame clones, with some not included. The sample contains some 400,000 clones, around 95% of which appear only once. The V call is TRBV12-1, the J call TRBJ1-5; the table's D call, TRBD1, has no DNA check behind it. TRBV12-1 is a pseudogene locus. This clonotype originated in a human donor. Sample: thymocytes. The CDR3 DNA sequence: TGTGCCAGCAGCTTTAGGGTGGGCAGGGAGCCCCAGCATTTT. Its protein product is CASSFRVGREPQHF.